Sequencing of this T cell receptor (beta chain) was carried out in a study of shared clonotypes between healthy human individuals. Study-level background: Every donor yielded three CD4 naive, three CD4 memory, two CD8 naive and one CD8 memory plate.

This table comes from immunoSEQ multiplex PCR, and its TCRdb copy is limited to in-frame clones, with some not included. Of millions of clones listed, roughly nine tenths were seen once; the top ten hold more than 0.12%. V was cut by 7 bases and J by 7 bases, with 11 bases left in between. The CDR3 is 11 amino acids. Germline loops: CDR1 MNHNS, CDR2 SASEGT. The clonotype was recovered from a man aged 18 to 29 in good health. The gene calls are TRBV6-1 and TRBJ2-7; D perhaps matches TRBD2 (6 bases). The material sequenced was naive CD4+ T cells sorted from blood. Subset noted: CD45RA+ positively selected. CDR3 bases: TGTGCCAGCATCCTACGGGGGGAGCAGTACTTC. Protein: CASILRGEQYF.